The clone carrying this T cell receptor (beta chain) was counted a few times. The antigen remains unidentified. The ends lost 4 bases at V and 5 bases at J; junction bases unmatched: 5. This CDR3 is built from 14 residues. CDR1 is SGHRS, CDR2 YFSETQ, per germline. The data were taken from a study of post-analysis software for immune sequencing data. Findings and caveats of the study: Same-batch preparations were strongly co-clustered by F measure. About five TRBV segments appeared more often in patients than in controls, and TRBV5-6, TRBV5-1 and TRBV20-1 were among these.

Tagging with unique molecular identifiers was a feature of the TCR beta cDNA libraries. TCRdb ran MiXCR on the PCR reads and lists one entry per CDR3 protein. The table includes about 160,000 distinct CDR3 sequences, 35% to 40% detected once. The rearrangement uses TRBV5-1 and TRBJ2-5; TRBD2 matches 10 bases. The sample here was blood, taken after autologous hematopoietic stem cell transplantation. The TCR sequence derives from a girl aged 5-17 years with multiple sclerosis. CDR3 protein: CASSPSGSLETQYF. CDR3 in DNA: TGCGCCAGCAGCCCTAGCGGGAGTCTGGAGACCCAGTACTTC. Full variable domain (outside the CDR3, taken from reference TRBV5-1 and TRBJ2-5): KAGVTQTPRYLIKTRGQQVTLSCSPISGHRSVSWYQQTPGQGLQFLFEYFSETQRNKGNFPGRFSGRQFSNSRSEMNVSTLELGDSALYLCASSPSGSLETQYFGPGTRLLVL.